This T cell receptor (beta chain) was recovered during a study of blood T cell repertoires in COVID-19. TCRdb's copy holds only in-frame clones and misses some; the assay was immunoSEQ multiplex PCR. The repertoire has just over 50,000 clones, just over 85% of them found once; the top ten carry less than 15%. The germline V and J ends were trimmed by 1 base and 4 bases, with 13 bases remaining between them. Germline lookup yields CDR1 LNHDA and CDR2 SQIVND (reference sequence). There are 15 residues in the CDR3. This chain links TRBV19 with TRBJ1-1, with D perhaps TRBD1 (5 bases). This TCR derives from a man between 65 and 85 years old with acute or convalescent COVID-19. Sequencing was performed on peripheral blood. CDR3 coding DNA: TGTGCCAGTAGTATAGGAGGTCAGGGAACCACTGAAGCTTTCTTT. Its translation: CASSIGGQGTTEAFF.